A selection of T cell receptor beta chains follows, all from one sample in a study of shared clonotypes between healthy human individuals. Generated by immunoSEQ multiplex PCR, the TCRdb table keeps only in-frame clones and is missing some. The sample yields over a million clones, approximately 98% seen once. Sequencing used naive CD4+ T cells sorted from blood. The source of these receptors is a man aged 30 to 45 in good health. Both conserved end residues are part of each CDR3. A D gene is named only where the DNA matches it firmly. The size entry is marked missing in some rows and otherwise reads once, few, many or a size class.

j_gene	v_gene	len	abundance	d_gene	CDR3nt	CDR3aa
TRBJ1-2	TRBV5-5	17	-	-	TGTGCCAGCAGCTTGATGCCACCGCTAGGATACGACTATGGCTACACCTTC	CASSLMPPLGYDYGYTF
TRBJ1-1	TRBV11-2	13	-	-	TGTGCCAGCAGCCTCCACACGAACACTGAAGCTTTCTTT	CASSLHTNTEAFF
TRBJ2-2	TRBV18	13	-	-	TGTGCCAGCTCCGAGCCGAACACCGGGGAGCTGTTTTTT	CASSEPNTGELFF
TRBJ2-4	TRBV10-3	16	-	-	TGTGCCATCAGTCCCTCGGGGGGCACCTCAGGAAACATTCAGTACTTC	CAISPSGGTSGNIQYF
TRBJ2-1	TRBV9	14	-	-	TGTGCCAGCAGTAACAGGGAAAGGTACAATGAGCAGTTCTTC	CASSNRERYNEQFF
TRBJ2-7	TRBV28	13	-	TRBD1	TGTGCCATGACCGGGACAGGGTCCTACGAGCAGTACTTC	CAMTGTGSYEQYF
TRBJ1-4	TRBV5-5	17	-	-	TGTGCCAGCAGCTTTAACCCGGCGACACCAACTAATGAAAAACTGTTTTTT	CASSFNPATPTNEKLFF
TRBJ2-1	TRBV5-1	13	-	-	TGCGCCAGCAGCTTCAGGGAGGCGTATGAGCAGTTCTTC	CASSFREAYEQFF
TRBJ2-7	TRBV18	13	-	-	TGTGCCAGCTCGTCCGGGACGAGCTACGAGCAGTACTTC	CASSSGTSYEQYF
TRBJ1-2	TRBV25-1	16	-	-	TGTGCCAGCAGTGAATCCCCCTCAGTAGGGCTTGGGGGCTACACCTTC	CASSESPSVGLGGYTF
TRBJ2-2	TRBV7-8	15	once	-	TGTGCCAGCAGCTTAGCGGCAGGGAACACCGGGGAGCTGTTTTTT	CASSLAAGNTGELFF
TRBJ2-3	TRBV4-1	16	-	TRBD1	TGCGCCAGCAGCCAATTACAGGGGGTTAGCACAGATACGCAGTATTTT	CASSQLQGVSTDTQYF
TRBJ2-1	TRBV5-7	16	-	-	TGTGCCAGCAGCTTGGGGTACGCCAGGTCTGGCAATGAGCAGTTCTTC	CASSLGYARSGNEQFF
TRBJ1-5	TRBV5-4	12	-	-	TGTGCCAGCAGCTACGCTGGTCAGCCCCAGCATTTT	CASSYAGQPQHF
TRBJ2-5	TRBV29-1	9	-	-	TGCAGCGTTGTAGAGACCCAGTACTTC	CSVVETQYF
TRBJ2-3	TRBV19	14	once	-	TGTGCCAGTAACCCCGGCCGCCGCACAGATACGCAGTATTTT	CASNPGRRTDTQYF
TRBJ2-3	TRBV6-1	19	-	TRBD2	TGTGCCAGCAGTGAAATGGGGGTCAGTCGAGGGAGGGCCCAAGATACGCAGTATTTT	CASSEMGVSRGRAQDTQYF
TRBJ1-5	TRBV14	13	-	-	TGTGCCAGCAGCTACAGGGAAAGGCAGCCCCAGCATTTT	CASSYRERQPQHF
TRBJ1-1	TRBV5-1	14	-	-	TGCGCCAGCAGCTTGGTTGGAGCCACGACTGAAGCTTTCTTT	CASSLVGATTEAFF
TRBJ2-1	TRBV28	15	-	-	TGTGCCAGCAGTTTGGGAGGACCCTCCTACAATGAGCAGTTCTTC	CASSLGGPSYNEQFF
TRBJ1-3	TRBV5-1	13	-	-	TGCGCCAGCAGCTTGGAAGGCGGAAACACCATATATTTT	CASSLEGGNTIYF
TRBJ1-5	TRBV7-3	17	-	TRBD1	TGTGCCAGCATTCGATTTAGGGGGACAGAGACCAATCAGCCCCAGCATTTT	CASIRFRGTETNQPQHF
TRBJ2-1	TRBV30	12	-	-	TGTGCCTGGAGGGACTTGTACAATGAGCAGTTCTTC	CAWRDLYNEQFF
TRBJ2-1	TRBV19	20	-	TRBD2	TGTGCCAGTAGTATAGGAGCCCAGGGGTCCGGACTAGCGGACTACAATGAGCAGTTCTTC	CASSIGAQGSGLADYNEQFF
TRBJ2-2	TRBV30	14	-	-	TGTGCCTGTAACGGACAGACGAACACCGGGGAGCTGTTTTTT	CACNGQTNTGELFF
TRBJ2-3	TRBV18	16	-	TRBD2	TGTGCCAGCTCACTACTTAGCGGGATTAACACAGATACGCAGTATTTT	CASSLLSGINTDTQYF
TRBJ2-3	TRBV10-1	12	-	-	TGCGCCAGCAGGGACAGCACAGATACGCAGTATTTT	CASRDSTDTQYF
TRBJ2-7	TRBV21-1	15	-	-	TGTGCCAGCAGCAGGTCCCGGGACCCCTGTTCCGAGCAGTACTTC	CASSRSRDPCSEQYF
TRBJ2-5	TRBV2	15	-	TRBD2	TGTGCCAGCAGTCCCGGACTAGCGAGGCAAGAGACCCAGTACTTC	CASSPGLARQETQYF
TRBJ1-4	TRBV11-3	17	-	-	TGTGCCAGCAGCTTACCCCACTTCGACAAGCTTTATGAAAAACTGTTTTTT	CASSLPHFDKLYEKLFF
TRBJ2-1	TRBV2	16	-	-	TGTGCCAGCAGTGAGGAGGGTGCCTACGGGCTTAGTGAGCAGTTCTTC	CASSEEGAYGLSEQFF
TRBJ2-3	TRBV5-4	17	-	TRBD2	TGTGCCAGCAGCGCGGGACTAGCGGGAGGCGAGGCAGATACGCAGTATTTT	CASSAGLAGGEADTQYF
TRBJ2-1	TRBV27	16	-	-	TGTGCCAGCAGTTATTCCCCAAGGGTAGCGCACAATGAGCAGTTCTTC	CASSYSPRVAHNEQFF
TRBJ2-7	TRBV5-1	16	-	-	TGCGCCAGCAGTTTAAGTGAGGGACCCCCCTACTACGAGCAGTACTTC	CASSLSEGPPYYEQYF
TRBJ2-5	TRBV7-7	15	-	-	TGTGCCAGCAGCCGTCGTCAGGGGATAGGGGAGACCCAGTACTTC	CASSRRQGIGETQYF
TRBJ2-7	TRBV7-7	18	once	-	TGTGCTAGCAGCTTAGCACCAGGGGACACTTATACCTCCTACGAGCAGTACTTC	CASSLAPGDTYTSYEQYF
TRBJ2-1	TRBV2	13	-	TRBD2	TGTGCCAGCAGACTAGCGGACTACAATGAGCAGTTCTTC	CASRLADYNEQFF
TRBJ2-1	TRBV10-3	16	-	-	TGTGCCATCAGTGATAGGAGCGGAAGCTCCTACAATGAGCAGTTCTTC	CAISDRSGSSYNEQFF
TRBJ2-1	TRBV5-4	16	-	TRBD2	TGTGCCAGCAGCTTGGTGAGCGGGGGTTCCTACAATGAGCAGTTCTTC	CASSLVSGGSYNEQFF
TRBJ1-1	TRBV11-1	14	-	-	TGTGCCAGCAGCTTCCGCCCCGGTGGCACTGAAGCTTTCTTT	CASSFRPGGTEAFF
TRBJ2-7	TRBV4-1	17	once	-	TGCGCCAGCAGCCCTCCCAAAGCAGGGACGTTCTCCTACGAGCAGTACTTC	CASSPPKAGTFSYEQYF
TRBJ1-5	TRBV23-1	17	-	-	TGCGCCAGCAGTCCCCCCGTCGGTCCCGCTGGGGATCAGCCCCAGCATTTT	CASSPPVGPAGDQPQHF
TRBJ2-1	TRBV5-6	15	-	TRBD1	TGTGCCAGCAGCGTGACCCACAGGGGCACGAATGAGCAGTTCTTC	CASSVTHRGTNEQFF
TRBJ2-3	TRBV7-9	11	-	-	TGTGCCAGCAGCTCTACGGGGACGCAGTATTTT	CASSSTGTQYF
TRBJ2-7	TRBV5-5	15	-	-	TGTGCCAGCAGCCTGACGGGACTTCACTCCTACGAGCAGTACTTC	CASSLTGLHSYEQYF